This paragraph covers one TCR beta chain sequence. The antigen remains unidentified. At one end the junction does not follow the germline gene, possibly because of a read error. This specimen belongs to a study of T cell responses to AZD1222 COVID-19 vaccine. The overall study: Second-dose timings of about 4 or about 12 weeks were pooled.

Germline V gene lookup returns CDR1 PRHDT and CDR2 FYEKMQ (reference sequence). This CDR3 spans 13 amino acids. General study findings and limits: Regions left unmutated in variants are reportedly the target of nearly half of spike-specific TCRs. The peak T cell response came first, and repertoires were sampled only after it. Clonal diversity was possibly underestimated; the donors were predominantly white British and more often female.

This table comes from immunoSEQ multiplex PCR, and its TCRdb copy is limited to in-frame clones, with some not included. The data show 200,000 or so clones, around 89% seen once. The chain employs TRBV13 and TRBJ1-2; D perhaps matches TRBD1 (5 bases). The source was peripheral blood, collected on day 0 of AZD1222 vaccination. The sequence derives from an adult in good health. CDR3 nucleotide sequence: TGTGCCAGCAGCTTAGGGCAGGGCCGCGCCGGGTCCTTC. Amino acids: CASSLGQGRAGSF.